Shown below are 29 T cell receptor beta chains from a single sample sequenced in a study of T cell changes during pregnancy in multiple sclerosis. Here immunoSEQ multiplex PCR was the method, and the copy in TCRdb shows in-frame clones only, minus some. Of approximately 66,000 clones listed, over 75% are singletons. Sequenced material: CD8+ T cells from peripheral blood mononuclear cells, taken before pregnancy. These receptors were taken from a female donor with multiple sclerosis, enrolled in a pregnancy study.

This clone was seen more than once but under ten times. This sample includes further DNA sequences coding for the same CDR3. The CDR3 DNA follows: TGTGCCAGCAGTGACTCTAGCGGGGGGGCCACAGATACGCAGTATTTT. Translated: CASSDSSGGATDTQYF. The chain recombines TRBV6-4 with TRBJ2-3, with 11 bases lining up with TRBD2. CDR3 length: 16 residues. Per the germline V gene, CDR1 is MRHNA and CDR2 is SNTAGT. J gave up 2 bases and V 0 bases, and 1 base lay outside the gene matches.

This chain links TRBV6-5 with TRBJ1-2, with 8 bases lining up with TRBD1. With 5 bases clipped from V and 8 bases from J, the junction kept 13 bases outside the gene matches. Germline V gene sequence: CDR1 MNHEY, CDR2 SVGAGI. The length of the CDR3 is 15 residues. The CDR3 spells CASSPRGQDPSGYTF. In DNA form, the CDR3 reads TGTGCCAGCAGTCCTCGGGGACAGGACCCCTCGGGCTACACCTTC.

V usage is TRBV13 and J usage is TRBJ1-2, with 7 nucleotides matching TRBD1. Germline lookup yields CDR1 PRHDT and CDR2 FYEKMQ (reference sequence). J lost 4 bases, V lost 5 bases, and 10 bases had no gene match. The CDR3 has 15 residues. For the CDR3, the DNA is TGTGCCAGCAGCGATAACGGACAGGTCCTCTATGGCTACACCTTC. Translated, it gives CASSDNGQVLYGYTF.

This clone came up once. Here the CDR3 reads CASSGGLGITDTQYF. The CDR3 coding sequence is TGTGCCAGCAGCGGGGGGTTAGGGATCACAGATACGCAGTATTTT. This chain joins TRBV11-2 and TRBJ2-3; maybe TRBD2 (6 bases). Germline V gene data show CDR1 as SGHAT and CDR2 as FQNNGV. The CDR3 has 15 amino acids. Trimming removed 5 bases at V and 2 bases at J, with 14 bases between.

This chain links TRBV5-1 with TRBJ2-1; 13 bases align to TRBD2. The germline gives CDR1 SGHRS, CDR2 YFSETQ. J lost 9 bases, V lost 4 bases, and 16 bases had no gene match. The CDR3 runs 18 residues. CDR3 sequence (DNA): TGCGCCAGCAGCGTACTCACTAGCGGGGGGGCTGGTGGTGGTGAGCAGTTCTTC. Translated: CASSVLTSGGAGGGEQFF.

The V and J genes are TRBV19 and TRBJ2-7; 7 bases match TRBD1. Germline CDR1 reads LNHDA; CDR2 reads SQIVND (reference sequence). The ends lost 3 bases at V and 0 bases at J; junction bases unmatched: 11. The CDR3 totals 17 residues. In DNA form, the CDR3 reads TGTGCCAGTAGTATGAACCACGCCCGGGACAGCTCCTACGAGCAGTACTTC. Protein sequence: CASSMNHARDSSYEQYF.

The chain uses TRBV28 and TRBJ1-6, with D possibly being TRBD1 (5 bases). V dropped 1 base and J dropped 10 bases, with 14 bases sitting between them. Germline V gene data show CDR1 as MDHEN and CDR2 as SYDVKM. There are 15 residues in the CDR3. The CDR3 loop reads CASSLFGQGQSPLHF. CDR3 DNA: TGTGCCAGCAGTTTATTTGGGCAGGGCCAATCACCCCTCCACTTT.

The chain has TRBV21-1 and TRBJ2-2; the table's D call, TRBD1, has no DNA check behind it. TRBV21-1 is an annotated pseudogene. This CDR3 region has 17 residues. CDR3: CASSKGGDRGLTGELFF. The CDR3 DNA sequence: TGTGCCAGCAGCAAAGGTGGCGACAGGGGGCTTACCGGGGAGCTGTTTTTT.

V gene TRBV29-1 combines with J gene TRBJ2-3, with TRBD2 matching over 10 bases. This CDR3 is 13 amino acids long. The J segment lost 2 bases and the V segment lost 8 bases, leaving 4 bases of the junction unmatched. Germline lookup yields CDR1 SQVTM and CDR2 ANQGSEA. The CDR3 loop reads CSFSGGVTDTQYF. For the CDR3, the DNA is TGCAGCTTCAGCGGGGGGGTCACAGATACGCAGTATTTT.

The chain uses TRBV5-5 and TRBJ1-1; weak D call: TRBD1 (5 bases). The CDR3 has 14 residues. Trimming left V 2 bases short and J 3 bases short, with 11 bases between. From germline, CDR1 is SGHKS and CDR2 YYEKEE (reference sequence). The CDR3 bases are TGTGCCAGCAGCTTATACCCGGGGGACACTGAAGCTTTCTTT. Translated: CASSLYPGDTEAFF.

V gene TRBV27 combines with J gene TRBJ1-2, with a weak D call TRBD1 (5 bases). Trimming removed 1 base at V and 8 bases at J, with 26 bases between. Germline values: CDR1 MNHEY, CDR2 SMNVEV (reference sequence). CDR3 size: 18 residues. CDR3 nucleotides: TGTGCCAGCAGTTTATTTGGGGGAGGGATAGGAGGGGAGGGCGGCTACACCTTC. It encodes CASSLFGGGIGGEGGYTF.

The chain couples TRBV7-8 to TRBJ2-7; 8 nucleotides align to TRBD1. Trimming at V came to 5 bases and at J to 3 bases, leaving 9 bases not matched to a gene. The CDR3 sequence is 15 residues long. Germline loops: CDR1 SGHVS, CDR2 FQNEAQ. CDR3 bases: TGTGCCAGCAGCCCCTCCGGGACAGGAGACTACGAGCAGTACTTC. It codes for CASSPSGTGDYEQYF.

The chain is built from TRBV7-9 and TRBJ1-1; weak D call: TRBD1 (5 bases). The CDR3 is 13 residues long. Germline V CDR1 and CDR2: SEHNR, FQNEAQ (reference sequence). The V end was cut by 4 bases, the J end by 1 base, with 7 bases between. The CDR3 bases are TGTGCCAGCAGCTACGACAGGAACACTGAAGCTTTCTTT. This encodes CASSYDRNTEAFF.

In its sample, this clone was seen once. The J gene is TRBJ1-3, the V gene TRBV19, with D perhaps matching TRBD1 (6 bases). Germline V CDR1 and CDR2: LNHDA, SQIVND (reference sequence). The CDR3 consists of 16 residues. The germline V and J ends were trimmed by 5 bases and 1 base, with 15 bases remaining between them. CDR3 coding DNA: TGTGCCAGTAGTGAATACACAGGGTTTTCTGGAAACACCATATATTTT. As protein: CASSEYTGFSGNTIYF. Full variable domain (remainder filled in from reference TRBV19 and TRBJ1-3): DGGITQSPKYLFRKEGQNVTLSCEQNLNHDAMYWYRQDPGQGLRLIYYSQIVNDFQKGDIAEGYSVSREKKESFPLTVTSAQKNPTAFYLCASSEYTGFSGNTIYFGEGSWLTVV.

The chain combines TRBV29-1 with TRBJ1-1, with 8 bases lining up with TRBD1. The germline CDR1 and CDR2 sequences are SQVTM and ANQGSEA. V was pared by 6 bases and J by 4 bases, with 7 bases of the junction left unmatched. There are 13 residues in the CDR3. The CDR3 DNA follows: TGCAGCGTCCAACAGGGGGAAGGCACTGAAGCTTTCTTT. This translates into CSVQQGEGTEAFF.

This chain uses TRBV2 with TRBJ2-3; TRBD1 aligns across 10 bases. V gave up 8 bases and J gave up 2 bases; unmatched junction bases: 4. CDR1 and CDR2 (germline): SNHLY, FYNNEI. The CDR3 totals 14 residues. Written as DNA, the CDR3 is TGTGCCAGCGTTGGGACAGGGGCCACAGATACGCAGTATTTT. It codes for CASVGTGATDTQYF.

This chain connects TRBV7-8 to TRBJ1-1, with D perhaps matching TRBD1 (6 bases). In germline, CDR1 is SGHVS, CDR2 FQNEAQ. Trimming took 1 base from V and 10 from J, leaving 22 bases between them. This CDR3 contains 16 residues. Here the CDR3 DNA reads TGTGCCAGCAGCTTAGAATGGACAGCCTCGACCGTCGGAGCTTTCTTT. This gives the protein CASSLEWTASTVGAFF.

This CDR3 reads CASGLVLTGAPSYNEQFF. The CDR3 DNA follows: TGTGCTAGTGGTTTGGTACTCACAGGCGCGCCATCCTACAATGAGCAGTTCTTC. The gene calls are TRBV12-5 and TRBJ2-1; weak D call: TRBD1 (5 bases). V was clipped by 0 bases and J by 1 base, with 16 bases between them. The CDR3 sequence is 18 residues long. Germline V gene data show CDR1 as LGHNT and CDR2 as FRNRAP.

This chain connects TRBV25-1 to TRBJ1-4; a weak D match, TRBD1 (5 bases). Germline CDR1 is MGHDK and CDR2 is SYGVNS. CDR3 length: 13 residues. Trimming shortened V by 7 bases and J by 6 bases, and 12 bases separated the two germline ends. The CDR3 region has the DNA TGTGCCAGCACCCGGGACTGGGATGAAAAACTGTTTTTT. This translates into CASTRDWDEKLFF.

The chain combines TRBV4-1 with TRBJ2-2; D gene unclear. Germline CDR1 is MGHRA and CDR2 is YSYEKL. The CDR3 runs 14 residues. The ends were cut back, 3 bases at V and 3 bases at J, with 8 bases in the middle. In DNA, the CDR3 is TGCGCCAGCAGCCACCTACTTGACACCGGGGAGCTGTTTTTT. Protein: CASSHLLDTGELFF.

The chain couples TRBV2 to TRBJ2-7; TRBD2 agrees at 7 bases. Germline loops: CDR1 SNHLY, CDR2 FYNNEI. The CDR3 contains 13 residues. V was clipped by 7 bases and J by 2 bases; unmatched bases: 5. This CDR3 reads CASTAGRAYEQYF. The CDR3 DNA reads as TGTGCCAGCACCGCGGGGAGGGCCTACGAGCAGTACTTC.

Written as DNA, the CDR3 is TGTGCCAGCAGTGACAGTTATAGCAATCAGCCCCAGCATTTT. As protein: CASSDSYSNQPQHF. The chain uses TRBV6-5 and TRBJ1-5; perhaps TRBD1 as D (5 bases). The germline gives CDR1 MNHEY, CDR2 SVGAGI. The CDR3 runs 14 residues. Trimming took 5 bases from V and 0 from J, leaving 8 bases between them.

V usage is TRBV7-3 and J usage is TRBJ2-2, with a weak D call TRBD1 (5 bases). The germline V and J ends were trimmed by 5 bases and 1 base, with 11 bases remaining between them. CDR1 and CDR2 from the germline V gene are SGHTA and FQGTGA. The CDR3 is 15 amino acids. In nucleotides, the CDR3 is TGTGCCAGCAGCCCGGATGACAGGAACACCGGGGAGCTGTTTTTT. It specifies CASSPDDRNTGELFF.

The chain recombines TRBV29-1 with TRBJ2-7, with D perhaps matching TRBD1 (5 bases). The CDR3 covers 14 residues. V lost 0 bases, J lost 4 bases, and 13 bases lay in between. Germline values: CDR1 SQVTM, CDR2 ANQGSEA. As DNA, the CDR3 is TGCAGCGTTGAAGATTGGGGCGAAGGTTACGAGCAGTACTTC. Its translation is CSVEDWGEGYEQYF.

The chain recombines TRBV4-1 with TRBJ2-7; 9 bases match TRBD2. The CDR3 sequence is 19 residues long. J lost 3 bases, V lost 1 base, and 16 bases had no gene match. Germline values: CDR1 MGHRA, CDR2 YSYEKL. The CDR3 region is CASSQGGLAGRSVGYEQYF. The CDR3 bases are TGCGCCAGCAGCCAAGGGGGACTAGCTGGTCGTTCGGTTGGCTACGAGCAGTACTTC.

The chain uses TRBV21-1 and TRBJ2-4; TRBD2 reflects the table's D call only, with no check against the DNA. TRBV21-1 is labeled a pseudogene. This CDR3 region has 16 residues. CDR3 sequence: CASSIPGGKAKNIQYF. The CDR3 nucleotides are TGTGCCAGCAGCATCCCGGGGGGGAAAGCCAAAAACATTCAGTACTTC.

The rearrangement links TRBV7-8 to TRBJ1-4, with D maybe TRBD1 (5 bases). CDR1 is SGHVS and CDR2 is FQNEAQ in the germline V gene. The V gene lost 2 bases and the J gene lost 5 bases, with 12 bases spanning the gap. CDR3 length: 15 amino acids. Here the CDR3 DNA reads TGTGCCAGCAGCTTAACGCAGGGCTTGAATGAAAAACTGTTTTTT. Translation: CASSLTQGLNEKLFF.

The chain combines TRBV19 with TRBJ1-1; D is unclear. The CDR3 runs to 14 residues. Trimming took 7 bases from V and 4 from J, leaving 16 bases between them. Germline V gives CDR1 LNHDA, CDR2 SQIVND (reference sequence). CDR3 in DNA: TGTGCCAGTACCGATATGGGAGCAGGCACTGAAGCTTTCTTT. It specifies CASTDMGAGTEAFF.

The chain recombines TRBV9 with TRBJ2-1; maybe TRBD2 (7 bases). Germline V gene sequence: CDR1 SGDLS, CDR2 YYNGEE. V was pared by 3 bases and J by 3 bases, with 13 bases between. The CDR3 spans 15 residues. CDR3 in amino acids: CASSGWGGNYNEQFF. The CDR3 DNA is TGTGCCAGCAGCGGCTGGGGGGGCAACTACAATGAGCAGTTCTTC.